These T cell receptor beta chains were read from a single sample in a study of CD8+ T cells in alopecia areata. Profiled with immunoSEQ multiplex PCR; TCRdb holds only in-frame clones, not every one. The profile shows 150,000 to 200,000 clones, under 80% of them singletons. The sequencing used CD4+ T cells sorted from blood, collected around week 50, from a patient treated with tofacitinib. These TCRs come from a human donor with alopecia areata. Both conserved end residues are part of each CDR3. A D gene is named only where the DNA matches it firmly.

j_call d_call v_call cdr3_aa
TRBJ2-7 . TRBV4-1 CASSQEVRETGEQYF
TRBJ1-4 TRBD1 TRBV30 CAWSIGTESEKLFF
TRBJ2-3 . TRBV14 CASSQVLNSGNTDTQYF
TRBJ2-1 TRBD2 TRBV15 CATSRAPGLAGRGNEQFF
TRBJ2-3 . TRBV7-2 CASSLDGGVGTDTQYF
TRBJ1-1 . TRBV4-3 CASSQESTMGGTEAFF
TRBJ1-2 TRBD1 TRBV10-3 CAGTGEPNYGYTF
TRBJ1-1 . TRBV30 CAWSVGGNTEAFF
TRBJ1-2 . TRBV9 CASSRPEGQGGNGYTF
TRBJ2-3 TRBD2 TRBV29-1 CSAAPERGFSDTQYF
TRBJ2-5 . TRBV5-1 CASSLAADPGTTQYF
TRBJ2-5 . TRBV12-5 CASGNSIQETQYF
TRBJ1-1 . TRBV29-1 CSVERLLTRNTEAFF
TRBJ2-7 . TRBV5-1 CASSLSGEQYF
TRBJ1-6 . TRBV11-2 CASSLDRSPLHF
TRBJ2-1 . TRBV7-6 CASSLSGAVGEQFF
TRBJ2-7 . TRBV29-1 CSAATGFDEQYF